The following is a T cell receptor (beta chain) sequence with its context. Its specificity is not known. The record originates from a study of cytomegalovirus exposure and HLA in healthy donors. The wider study: Caucasian-associated ancestry cluster membership applied to under 85% of several hundred genotyped donors. Regarding the study as a whole: Indistinguishable V segments, including TRBV6-2 and TRBV6-3, were excluded.

CDR3 length: 13 amino acids. Between the trimmed V and J ends, which lost 6 bases and 2 bases, there was a span of 14 bases. Per the germline V gene, CDR1 is SQVTM and CDR2 is ANQGSEA. Amplification used 60 Vbeta primers and 13 Jbeta primers. Profiling relied on immunoSEQ multiplex PCR, and the TCRdb table lists in-frame clones only, not all of them. The sample has under 150,000 clones, over 65% seen once. The sequence derives from a woman aged 40 to 50 in good health and CMV-seropositive. V is TRBV29-1 and J is TRBJ2-7, with D perhaps matching TRBD1 (6 bases). The specimen sequenced was PBMCs. The CDR3 spells CSVTGLGPYEQYF. The CDR3 DNA reads TGCAGCGTCACAGGGTTGGGGCCCTACGAGCAGTACTTC.